The source of this T cell receptor beta chain is a study of blood T cell repertoires in COVID-19 (dated by TCRdb to between 2020 and 2021). With respect to the entire study: Samples covering the acute and convalescent phases of COVID-19 were provided by collaborators in the United States, Italy and Spain. Deeply sampled blood TCRbeta repertoires from subjects exposed to, actively infected with, or recovered from COVID-19 were included in the dataset. A freely available public database, intended as a resource for researchers studying the immune response to SARS-CoV-2, is where the repertoires were released. The prospective study material was composed of cDNA or gDNA derived from T cells, B-cell-depleted T cells, or PBMCs. Samples came from the ongoing ImmuneRACE study (first 160 participants) plus 1,254 subjects from 6 global collaborators. A de-identified subject ID, COVID-19 status, age in years and sex were almost always included in the sample metadata. Where available, HLA class I and class II types were taken from metadata supplied by the sample provider and were not determined by assay-based typing.

Broad study findings and their caveats: How much clinical and demographic metadata was included differed by source and by participant, and the metadata was provided uncurated.

TCRbeta CDR3 regions were amplified from genomic DNA by means of the immunoSEQ Assay, a bias-controlled multiplex PCR. On the authors' methods: The number of nucleated cells in each sample was estimated by amplification of reference gene primers within the assay. Sequence reads were collapsed and filtered to measure the absolute abundance of every unique TCRbeta CDR3 rearrangement. For each sample, productive Simpson clonality was calculated by taking the square root of Simpson's diversity index across productive rearrangements. Sourced from immuneACCESS, this table was stored by TCRdb with only in-frame sequences that have V and J called. A share of the clones is absent; for the studies checked, an unresolved V gene accounts for under half, and the remainder has no known explanation. That table furnishes V, J and clone size, whereas the DNA furnished D and trimming. This sample comprises 250,000 to 350,000 clones, 75% to 90% of them detected only once. Clones ranked in the top ten supply approximately 4.2% of the sample.

From a lookup of the germline V gene (reference sequence), CDR1 and CDR2 are SEHNR and FQNEAQ. V is pruned by 2 bases and J by 5 bases, leaving 3 bases of the junction without a gene match. From the cysteine through the phenylalanine, the CDR3 covers 14 amino acids. Only CDR3 DNA remains: 42 bases, in frame from the first base. Participants in the prospective study were aged about 18 to 100 years, lived in about two dozen United States geographic areas, and enrolled through a virtual design. Cohort assignment in the prospective study relied on participant-reported clinical history from a screening survey and a study questionnaire. For ImmuneRACE Cohort 3, a participant was defined as recovered based on two consecutive negative NP/OP PCR tests, clearance by a healthcare professional, or resolution of symptoms. In the prospective study, whole blood, serum and a nasopharyngeal or oropharyngeal swab were collected from each participant by mobile phlebotomists. Over an approximately 2-month period, participants in the prospective study had the option of providing additional blood draws and questionnaires. Before DNA extraction, prospective study blood samples were shipped either frozen or at room temperature.

A note on this clone: Its antigen specificity is not known. The record has no base qualities; no much larger clone is one base away.

The chain uses TRBV7-9 and TRBJ2-1, with 7 junctional bases fitting TRBD2. This TCR came from a woman aged 30 to 39 who had recovered from COVID-19. Sequencing was performed on PBMCs or T cells enriched from blood (not recorded which). The CDR3 has the sequence CASSLKSGNNEQFF. The DNA reads TGTGCCAGCAGCTTAAAGAGCGGGAACAATGAGCAGTTCTTC.